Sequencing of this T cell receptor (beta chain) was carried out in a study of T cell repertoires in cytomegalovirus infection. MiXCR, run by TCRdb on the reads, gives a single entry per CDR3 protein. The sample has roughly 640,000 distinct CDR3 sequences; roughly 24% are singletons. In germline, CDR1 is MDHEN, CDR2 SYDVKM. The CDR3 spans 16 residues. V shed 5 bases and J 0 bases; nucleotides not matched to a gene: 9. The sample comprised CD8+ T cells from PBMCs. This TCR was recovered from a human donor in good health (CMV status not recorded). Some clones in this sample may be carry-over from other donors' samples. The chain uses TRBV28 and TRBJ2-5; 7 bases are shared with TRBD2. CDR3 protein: CASSVPSGAYQETQYF. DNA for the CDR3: TGTGCCAGCAGTGTACCTAGCGGAGCGTACCAAGAGACCCAGTACTTC.